The 22 T cell receptor beta chains below come from one sample, sequenced in a study of identical twins. TCRdb independently ran MiXCR on the 5' RACE reads; one entry per CDR3 protein. The sample holds about 220,000 distinct CDR3 sequences, roughly a tenth seen once. Sequencing was done on a sample of memory (CD45RO+) T cells sorted from blood. These TCRs come from a woman between 18 and 29 years old in good health.

The chain recombines TRBV5-1 with TRBJ2-5, with 7 nucleotides matching TRBD2. The germline gives CDR1 SGHRS, CDR2 YFSETQ. Trimming removed 1 base from V and 2 bases from J; junction bases left unmatched: 5. The CDR3 spans 15 residues. The CDR3 DNA is TGCGCCAGCAGCTTGTTTTCGGGGGGACAAGAGACCCAGTACTTC. Translating gives CASSLFSGGQETQYF.

This clonotype turned up a few times. This chain joins TRBV18 and TRBJ2-1, with 9 bases identical to TRBD2. This CDR3 spans 16 amino acids. V shed 2 bases and J 5 bases; nucleotides not matched to a gene: 7. The germline V gene encodes CDR1 KGHSH and CDR2 LQKENI. CDR3 loop: CASSPGVSGGNNEQFF. CDR3 nucleotide sequence: TGTGCCAGCTCACCAGGGGTGAGCGGGGGGAACAATGAGCAGTTCTTC.

The chain carries TRBV7-9 and TRBJ2-2; 8 bases agree with TRBD2. CDR1 and CDR2 (germline): SEHNR, FQNEAQ (reference sequence). The V and J ends lost 2 bases and 5 bases, in that order; junction bases with no gene match: 7. The CDR3 spans 16 residues. The CDR3 DNA reads TGTGCCAGCAGCTTAATGACGGGGGGGAATACCGGGGAGCTGTTTTTT. This translates into CASSLMTGGNTGELFF. The full variable domain, completed using reference TRBV7-9 and TRBJ2-2, is DTGVSQNPRHKITKRGQNVTFRCDPISEHNRLYWYRQTLGQGPEFLTYFQNEAQLEKSRLLSDRFSAERPKGSFSTLEIQRTEQGDSAMYLCASSLMTGGNTGELFFGEGSRLTVL.

The chain recombines TRBV11-3 with TRBJ2-3; D is unclear. Looked up from germline, CDR1 is SGHNT and CDR2 is YENEEA. The CDR3 runs 14 residues. Trimming took off 1 base at V and 4 bases at J, with 9 bases between the two ends. CDR3 protein: CASSLVRVADTQYF. The CDR3 DNA sequence: TGTGCCAGCAGCTTAGTCCGTGTTGCAGATACGCAGTATTTT.

The rearrangement links TRBV6-2 or TRBV6-3 to TRBJ2-4; D is unclear. The V gene's germline CDR1 is MNHEY and CDR2 SVGEGT. V gave up 2 bases and J gave up 7 bases, with 3 bases separating them. The CDR3 runs to 11 residues. The CDR3 region has the DNA TGTGCCAGCAGTTACAGTAACATTCAGTACTTC. This codes for CASSYSNIQYF.

The chain combines TRBV29-1 with TRBJ1-4; D not resolved. The V gene's germline CDR1 is SQVTM and CDR2 ANQGSEA. The CDR3 extends over 13 amino acids. The V and J ends lost 4 bases and 5 bases respectively, with 11 bases between them. CDR3 region: CSVVFVRNEKLFF. CDR3 nucleotides: TGCAGCGTTGTTTTCGTGAGGAATGAAAAACTGTTTTTT.

This clonotype was seen a few times. V gene TRBV18 combines with J gene TRBJ2-7; 9 positions match TRBD1. V lost 3 bases to trimming and J lost 3 bases; unmatched junction nucleotides: 3. Germline V CDR1 and CDR2: KGHSH, LQKENI. This CDR3 region has 14 residues. The chain's CDR3 is CASSPGQGIYEQYF. The CDR3 nucleotides read TGTGCCAGCTCACCGGGACAGGGAATCTACGAGCAGTACTTC.

The chain is built from TRBV6-5 and TRBJ2-3; D gene uncertain. Trimming removed 2 bases at V and 7 bases at J, with 10 bases between. In germline, CDR1 is MNHEY, CDR2 SVGAGI. The CDR3 has 13 residues. CDR3 amino acids: CASSYKAPNTQYF. The CDR3 nucleotides read TGTGCCAGCAGTTACAAGGCACCAAATACGCAGTATTTT.

The V and J genes are TRBV24-1 and TRBJ2-3; 11 positions agree with TRBD2. With 3 bases clipped from V and 6 bases from J, the junction kept 4 bases outside the gene matches. The CDR3 loop spans 15 amino acids. Germline CDR1 and CDR2: KGHDR and SFDVKD. This CDR3 reads CATSDPRTSGDTQYF. The CDR3 bases are TGTGCCACCAGTGATCCCCGGACTAGCGGGGATACGCAGTATTTT.

The sample holds a few counts of this clonotype. The chain combines TRBV7-2 with TRBJ2-7; D gene ambiguous. Germline V gene sequence: CDR1 SGHTA, CDR2 FQGNSA. The V end lost 1 base, the J end lost 2 bases, and 12 bases lay between the germline ends. This CDR3 has 15 residues. CDR3 loop: CASSLGPGSTYEQYF. The CDR3 DNA reads TGTGCCAGCAGCTTAGGCCCTGGATCGACCTACGAGCAGTACTTC.

The gene calls are TRBV14 and TRBJ2-3; no clear D. Trimming took off 0 bases at V and 3 bases at J, with 4 bases between the two ends. The V gene's germline CDR1 is SGHDN and CDR2 FVKESK. The CDR3 contains 13 residues. CDR3 coding DNA: TGTGCCAGCAGCCAAGATTGGACAGATACGCAGTATTTT. This codes for CASSQDWTDTQYF.

The sample holds a few counts of this clonotype. V gene TRBV27 combines with J gene TRBJ2-3; the match to TRBD2 covers 10 bases. Germline CDR1 and CDR2: MNHEY and SMNVEV (reference sequence). The CDR3 contains 19 residues. J gave up 3 bases and V 6 bases, and 18 bases lay outside the gene matches. Here the CDR3 DNA reads TGTGCCAGCAGAAAACGGCCTTTCCTAGCGGGAGTGGGTACAGATACGCAGTATTTT. Protein sequence: CASRKRPFLAGVGTDTQYF.

The chain has TRBV20-1 and TRBJ2-7, with 9 positions matching TRBD1. Germline loops: CDR1 DFQATT, CDR2 SNEGSKA (reference sequence). With 6 bases clipped from V and 6 bases from J, the junction kept 3 bases outside the gene matches. CDR3 size: 11 residues. CDR3 in amino acids: CSAGTGFEQYF. Here the CDR3 DNA reads TGCAGTGCCGGGACAGGGTTCGAGCAGTACTTC.

V and J are TRBV18 and TRBJ2-5; 7 nucleotides line up with TRBD2. CDR3 size: 14 residues. V gave up 4 bases and J gave up 4 bases; unmatched junction bases: 6. Germline V CDR1 and CDR2: KGHSH, LQKENI. The CDR3 DNA follows: TGTGCCAGCTCACTTCGGGAGGCGGGAGAGACCCAGTACTTC. Translated: CASSLREAGETQYF.

This clonotype showed up many times. This sequence joins TRBV12-3 or TRBV12-4 and TRBJ1-1; 8 bases align to TRBD1. Unmatched junction bases numbered 7, after V lost 3 bases and J lost 4 bases. This CDR3 comprises 15 residues. The CDR3 nucleotides are TGTGCCAGCAGTTTGCCACAGGGGGTCGGCACTGAAGCTTTCTTT. This sequence encodes CASSLPQGVGTEAFF.

This clonotype has just a few counts. The chain links TRBV7-2 to TRBJ2-5; D remains ambiguous. CDR3 size: 16 residues. Germline CDR1 reads SGHTA; CDR2 reads FQGNSA. V was shortened by 5 bases and J by 4 bases, with 20 bases between the two germline ends. CDR3 in DNA: TGTGCCAGCAGCGAGATGGCCGATCGGGTACTAGAGACCCAGTACTTC. Its protein is CASSEMADRVLETQYF.

This clonotype was observed at least ten times. The V call is TRBV20-1, the J call TRBJ2-5; 9 nucleotides match TRBD2. CDR1 is DFQATT and CDR2 is SNEGSKA in the germline V gene (reference sequence). The junction had 9 bases not matched to a gene; V was cut back by 5 bases and J by 5 bases. CDR3 length equals 14 residues. CDR3 region: CSALPLAGMETQYF. The CDR3 coding sequence is TGCAGTGCTCTTCCTCTAGCGGGAATGGAGACCCAGTACTTC.

The table lists this clonotype with a few counts. V and J are TRBV20-1 and TRBJ2-5, with D uncertain. Germline V gives CDR1 DFQATT, CDR2 SNEGSKA (reference sequence). The V end was cut by 6 bases, the J end by 1 base, with 18 bases between. CDR3 length: 15 residues. The CDR3: CSATVGPASQETQYF. The CDR3 bases are TGCAGTGCCACTGTGGGTCCAGCTTCCCAAGAGACCCAGTACTTC.

This chain connects TRBV6-1 to TRBJ2-3, with a possible D match to TRBD1 (6 bases). From germline, CDR1 is MNHNS and CDR2 SASEGT. Trimming shortened V by 7 bases and J by 1 base, and 9 bases separated the two germline ends. This CDR3 has 13 residues. The CDR3 region has the DNA TGTGCCAGCACCTACAGGGGCACAGATACGCAGTATTTT. Residues: CASTYRGTDTQYF.

This clonotype turned up a few times. The chain carries TRBV27 and TRBJ2-1; D is possibly TRBD1 or TRBD2 (5 bases each). Germline V gives CDR1 MNHEY, CDR2 SMNVEV (reference sequence). V dropped 6 bases and J dropped 8 bases, with 26 bases sitting between them. The CDR3 runs to 17 residues. The CDR3 here is CASSHTPGTREGHEQFF. In nucleotides, the CDR3 is TGTGCCAGCAGCCATACCCCCGGGACGAGAGAGGGGCATGAGCAGTTCTTC.

J is TRBJ2-7 and V is TRBV10-3; D call uncertain. The germline CDR1 and CDR2 sequences are ENHRY and SYGVKD. The CDR3 runs 13 residues. Between the trimmed V and J ends, which lost 10 bases and 1 base, there was a span of 14 bases. The chain's CDR3 is CATRPPGSYEQYF. The CDR3 DNA follows: TGTGCCACGAGACCCCCTGGGTCCTACGAGCAGTACTTC.

The V call is TRBV25-1, the J call TRBJ1-6, with D possibly being TRBD1 (5 bases). Germline values: CDR1 MGHDK, CDR2 SYGVNS. The CDR3 extends over 10 amino acids. V lost 7 bases and J 11 bases, leaving 6 bases between the germline ends. CDR3 in DNA: TGTGCCAGCATGGGACCACCCCTCCACTTT. Its protein is CASMGPPLHF.